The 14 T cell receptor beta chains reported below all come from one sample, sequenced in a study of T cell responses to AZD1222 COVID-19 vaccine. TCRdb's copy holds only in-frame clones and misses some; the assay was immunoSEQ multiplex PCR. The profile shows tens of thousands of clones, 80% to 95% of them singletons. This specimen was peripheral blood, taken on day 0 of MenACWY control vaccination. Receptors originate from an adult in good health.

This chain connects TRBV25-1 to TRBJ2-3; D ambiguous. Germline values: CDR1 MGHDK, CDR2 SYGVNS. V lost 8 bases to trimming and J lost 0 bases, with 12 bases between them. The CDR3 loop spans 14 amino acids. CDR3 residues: CASQPWASTDTQYF. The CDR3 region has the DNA TGTGCCAGCCAGCCCTGGGCTAGCACAGATACGCAGTATTTT. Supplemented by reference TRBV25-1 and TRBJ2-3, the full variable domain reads EADIYQTPRYLVIGTGKKITLECSQTMGHDKMYWYQQDPGMELHLIHYSYGVNSTEKGDLSSESTVSRIRTEHFPLTLESARPSHTSQYLCASQPWASTDTQYFGPGTRLTVL.

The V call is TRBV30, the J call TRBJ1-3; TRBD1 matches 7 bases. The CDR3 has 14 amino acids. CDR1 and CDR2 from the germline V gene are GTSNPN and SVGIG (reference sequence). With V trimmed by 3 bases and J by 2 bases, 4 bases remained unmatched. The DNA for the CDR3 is TGTGCCTGGAGCCCCGGGACAGCTGGAAACACCATATATTTT. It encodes CAWSPGTAGNTIYF.

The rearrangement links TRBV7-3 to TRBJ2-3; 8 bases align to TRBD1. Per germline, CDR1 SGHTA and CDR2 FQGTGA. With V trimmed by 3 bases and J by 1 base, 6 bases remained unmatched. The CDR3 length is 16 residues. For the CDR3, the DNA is TGTGCCAGCAGCTTGTACAGGGGGGCGGGCACAGATACGCAGTATTTT. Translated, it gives CASSLYRGAGTDTQYF.

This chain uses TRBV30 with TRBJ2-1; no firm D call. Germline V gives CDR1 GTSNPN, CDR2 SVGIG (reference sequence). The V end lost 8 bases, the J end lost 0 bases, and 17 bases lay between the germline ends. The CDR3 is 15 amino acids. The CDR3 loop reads CAAAHGASSYNEQFF. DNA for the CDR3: TGTGCCGCCGCGCACGGCGCCAGCTCCTACAATGAGCAGTTCTTC.

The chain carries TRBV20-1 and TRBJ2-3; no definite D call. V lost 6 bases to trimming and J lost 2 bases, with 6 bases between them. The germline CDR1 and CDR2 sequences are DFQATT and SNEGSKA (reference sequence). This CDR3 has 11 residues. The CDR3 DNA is TGCAGTGCAGGAATCACAGATACGCAGTATTTT. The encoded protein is CSAGITDTQYF.

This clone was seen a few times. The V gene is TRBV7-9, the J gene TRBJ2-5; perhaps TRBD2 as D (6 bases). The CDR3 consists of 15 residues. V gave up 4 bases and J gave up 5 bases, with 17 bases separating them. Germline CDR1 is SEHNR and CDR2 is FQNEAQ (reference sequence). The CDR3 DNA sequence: TGTGCCAGCAGCTCCCCAGGAGGGGTGGGGGAGACCCAGTACTTC. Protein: CASSSPGGVGETQYF.

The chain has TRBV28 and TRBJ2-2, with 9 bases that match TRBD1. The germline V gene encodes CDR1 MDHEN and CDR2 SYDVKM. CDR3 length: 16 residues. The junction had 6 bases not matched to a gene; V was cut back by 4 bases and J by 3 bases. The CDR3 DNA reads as TGTGCCAGCAGTTCCGGACAGGGGATGGACACCGGGGAGCTGTTTTTT. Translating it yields CASSSGQGMDTGELFF.

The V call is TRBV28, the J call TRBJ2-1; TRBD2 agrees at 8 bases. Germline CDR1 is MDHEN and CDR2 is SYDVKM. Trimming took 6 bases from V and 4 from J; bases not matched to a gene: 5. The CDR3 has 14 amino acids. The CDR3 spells CASRVVAGYNEQFF. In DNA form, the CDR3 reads TGTGCCAGCAGGGTGGTAGCGGGATACAATGAGCAGTTCTTC.

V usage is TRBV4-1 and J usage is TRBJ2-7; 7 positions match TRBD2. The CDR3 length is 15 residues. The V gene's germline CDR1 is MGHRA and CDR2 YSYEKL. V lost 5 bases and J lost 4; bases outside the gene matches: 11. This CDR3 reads CASSSRLAGTYEQYF. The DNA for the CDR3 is TGCGCCAGCAGCTCCCGACTAGCAGGAACTTACGAGCAGTACTTC.

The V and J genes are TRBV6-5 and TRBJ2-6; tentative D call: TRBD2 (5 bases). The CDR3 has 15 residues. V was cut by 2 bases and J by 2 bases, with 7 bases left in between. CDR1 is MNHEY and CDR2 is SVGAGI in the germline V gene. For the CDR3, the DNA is TGTGCCAGCAGTTACGTCGGGGCTGGGGCCAACGTCCTGACTTTC. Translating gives CASSYVGAGANVLTF.

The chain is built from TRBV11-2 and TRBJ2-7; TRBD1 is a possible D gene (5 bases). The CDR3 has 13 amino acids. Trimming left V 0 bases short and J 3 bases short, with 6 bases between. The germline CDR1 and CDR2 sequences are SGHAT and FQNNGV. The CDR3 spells CASSLDQGYEQYF. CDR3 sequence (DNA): TGTGCCAGCAGCTTAGACCAGGGCTACGAGCAGTACTTC.

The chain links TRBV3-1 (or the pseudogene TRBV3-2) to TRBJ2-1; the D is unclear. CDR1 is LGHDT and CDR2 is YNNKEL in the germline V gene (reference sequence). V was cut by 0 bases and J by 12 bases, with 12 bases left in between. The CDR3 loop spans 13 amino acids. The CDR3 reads CASSQDPPGRQFF. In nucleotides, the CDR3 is TGTGCCAGCAGCCAAGACCCTCCCGGACGGCAGTTCTTC.

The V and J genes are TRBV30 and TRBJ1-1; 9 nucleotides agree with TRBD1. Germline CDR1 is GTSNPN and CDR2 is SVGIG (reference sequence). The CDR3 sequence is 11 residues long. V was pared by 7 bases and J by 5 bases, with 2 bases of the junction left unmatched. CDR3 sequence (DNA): TGTGCCTTGGACAGGGGTACTGAAGCTTTCTTT. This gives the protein CALDRGTEAFF.

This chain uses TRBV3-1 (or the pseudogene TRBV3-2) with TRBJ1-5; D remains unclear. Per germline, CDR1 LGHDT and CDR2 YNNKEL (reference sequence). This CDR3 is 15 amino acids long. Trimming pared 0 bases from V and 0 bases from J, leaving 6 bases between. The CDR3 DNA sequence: TGTGCCAGCAGCCAAGATACGAATAGCAATCAGCCCCAGCATTTT. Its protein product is CASSQDTNSNQPQHF.